A selection of T cell receptor beta chains follows, all from one sample in a study of cytomegalovirus exposure and HLA in healthy donors. Assay: immunoSEQ multiplex PCR; the TCRdb copy retains only in-frame clones and omits some. The sample lists approximately 150,000 clones, roughly 80% occurring once. Sample: PBMCs. These TCRs come from a middle-aged woman in good health and CMV-seronegative. CDR3s include the opening cysteine and the closing phenylalanine or tryptophan. Each record gives: J gene, D gene, V gene, CDR3 protein. D genes are given only for firm matches.

j_gene: TRBJ2-5
d_gene: NA
v_gene: TRBV7-3
CDR3aa: CASSFSSSQETQYF

j_gene: TRBJ1-1
d_gene: NA
v_gene: TRBV7-3
CDR3aa: CASSPSGRSFPNTEAFF

j_gene: TRBJ1-4
d_gene: TRBD1
v_gene: TRBV7-3
CDR3aa: CATPLPDRGQGISATNEKLFF

j_gene: TRBJ2-7
d_gene: TRBD1
v_gene: TRBV5-1
CDR3aa: CASKRQGVDEQYF

j_gene: TRBJ1-5
d_gene: NA
v_gene: TRBV27
CDR3aa: CASGGAINQPQHF

j_gene: TRBJ2-7
d_gene: NA
v_gene: TRBV30
CDR3aa: CAWRLAGLGSHEQYF

j_gene: TRBJ2-2
d_gene: TRBD1
v_gene: TRBV19
CDR3aa: CASTYRQGGTGELFF

j_gene: TRBJ2-5
d_gene: TRBD2
v_gene: TRBV7-3
CDR3aa: CASSSGTSGGDGKTQYF

j_gene: TRBJ2-7
d_gene: TRBD1
v_gene: TRBV5-6
CDR3aa: CASSLAQGAYEQYF

j_gene: TRBJ1-5
d_gene: NA
v_gene: TRBV4-3
CDR3aa: CASSQMTDSNQPQHF

j_gene: TRBJ1-1
d_gene: NA
v_gene: TRBV5-4
CDR3aa: CASSNPGRTEAFF

j_gene: TRBJ2-5
d_gene: NA
v_gene: TRBV27
CDR3aa: CASSPGTSGETQYF

j_gene: TRBJ2-5
d_gene: TRBD2
v_gene: TRBV4-3
CDR3aa: CASSLMAGGQETQYF

j_gene: TRBJ2-5
d_gene: TRBD1
v_gene: TRBV7-9
CDR3aa: CSSSPGQGLVETQYF

j_gene: TRBJ2-4
d_gene: NA
v_gene: TRBV19
CDR3aa: CASSIVRSAGTKNIQYF

j_gene: TRBJ1-1
d_gene: NA
v_gene: TRBV4-3
CDR3aa: CASSQAGLRNTEAFF

j_gene: TRBJ2-1
d_gene: TRBD2
v_gene: TRBV7-3
CDR3aa: CASALTRGVINEQFF

j_gene: TRBJ1-1
d_gene: TRBD1
v_gene: TRBV19
CDR3aa: CASSSRTGGSVNTEAFF

j_gene: TRBJ2-7
d_gene: TRBD1
v_gene: TRBV27
CDR3aa: CASSPIYSGQGPLEQYF

j_gene: TRBJ1-5
d_gene: TRBD1
v_gene: TRBV19
CDR3aa: CASRYGQGNNQPQHF

j_gene: TRBJ2-7
d_gene: TRBD2
v_gene: TRBV5-1
CDR3aa: CASSLVAGVHEQYF

j_gene: TRBJ2-4
d_gene: NA
v_gene: TRBV7-2
CDR3aa: CASSLSGIVGNIQYF

j_gene: TRBJ2-7
d_gene: NA
v_gene: TRBV6-1
CDR3aa: CASSVRYEQYF

j_gene: TRBJ1-6
d_gene: NA
v_gene: TRBV13
CDR3aa: CASSRDNSPLHF

j_gene: TRBJ2-1
d_gene: TRBD2
v_gene: TRBV2
CDR3aa: CASSADTPSGSGDEQFF

j_gene: TRBJ2-7
d_gene: TRBD2
v_gene: TRBV4-2
CDR3aa: CASSQETSRYEQYF

j_gene: TRBJ2-1
d_gene: TRBD2
v_gene: TRBV11-2
CDR3aa: CASSSQTSGNEQFF